These T cell receptor beta chains were read from a single sample in a study of blood T cell repertoires in COVID-19. The protocol was immunoSEQ multiplex PCR, while the TCRdb copy is restricted to in-frame clones and leaves out a portion. Among about 75,000 clones listed, more than 65% were seen once. The sequencing sample was made of peripheral blood. Source of these receptors: a woman aged 80 or over with active or convalescent COVID-19. Both conserved end residues are part of each CDR3. D genes are given only for firm matches.

v_call,d_call,cdr3_aa
TRBV7-2,NA,CASSLGGSYGYTF
TRBV27,NA,CASSLGTSYEQYF
TRBV28,TRBD1,CASSTRQGWRSTEAFF
TRBV28,TRBD1,CASSTGTGGRETQYF
TRBV5-6,NA,CASSPLTTFTLNTEAFF
TRBV28,NA,CATTPPGRAHSGANVLTF
TRBV7-9,NA,CASSLIDPGMEKLFF
TRBV11-1,TRBD1,CASSFGTGVRNEQFF
TRBV7-8,TRBD1,CASSLAAGQGLVDTQYF
TRBV28,NA,CASSRDYTYGYTF
TRBV6-6,NA,CASNRRYTGVTEAFF
TRBV28,TRBD1,CASSETGGWYGYTF
TRBV11-2,NA,CASSLALNSPLHF
TRBV4-3,NA,CASSPDTSSNTGELFF
TRBV7-9,NA,CASSRGIIDYEQYF
TRBV19,NA,CATGSQAISGNTIYF
TRBV14,TRBD2,CASSQDTGLAGTYEQYF
TRBV10-3,NA,CAISESSREQYF
TRBV19,NA,CASSRDKGNGGYTF
TRBV7-9,NA,CASIQASNTGELFF
TRBV10-3,NA,CAISDPSTSLSYEQYF
TRBV6-6,TRBD2,CASSYPGTSLYEQYF
TRBV30,TRBD2,CAWSAGTSGSRETQYF
TRBV7-8,TRBD1,CASSLFWRGRAGYTEAFF
TRBV12-5,NA,CASGMDSRPWPQHF
TRBV29-1,NA,CSVESAGGGYYGYTF
TRBV2,TRBD2,CASTSSLAGSYNEQFF
TRBV7-9,NA,CASSSARGWSQETQYF
TRBV18,TRBD1,CASSPGQGGGYTF
TRBV20-1,NA,CSASPDNQETQYF
TRBV20-1,NA,CSASGETDNSPLHF
TRBV6-2/TRBV6-3,TRBD1,CASSYDRGRLSRYTF
TRBV3-1/TRBV3-2,NA,CASSQGQGRGRAYEQYF
TRBV27,TRBD1,CASSLQGAWNEQFF
TRBV11-2,NA,CASSRPVAISYNEQFF
TRBV11-2,TRBD2,CASSQALAANTGELFF
TRBV6-2/TRBV6-3,TRBD2,CASSSLSGRALIRELFF
TRBV28,NA,CASSFVTGVNEKLFF
TRBV14,TRBD2,CASSSRNIAGPFGELFF
TRBV10-2,TRBD1,CASNDRGQIIQYF
TRBV7-9,NA,CASRNAGDGNTIYF
TRBV20-1,NA,CSASNAAGSYGYTF
TRBV19,NA,CASSIGVATNEKLFF
TRBV6-5,TRBD2,CASSFGGGVRADTQYF
TRBV6-5,TRBD1,CASSTNRGQNQPQHF
TRBV19,NA,CASSIKLFRGNSPLHF
TRBV18,NA,CASSPIWQANSPLHF
TRBV9,NA,CASSVGQSTEAFF
TRBV7-8,NA,CASSLVVRGVAEQYF
TRBV5-4,NA,CASSSPVGKNTGELFF